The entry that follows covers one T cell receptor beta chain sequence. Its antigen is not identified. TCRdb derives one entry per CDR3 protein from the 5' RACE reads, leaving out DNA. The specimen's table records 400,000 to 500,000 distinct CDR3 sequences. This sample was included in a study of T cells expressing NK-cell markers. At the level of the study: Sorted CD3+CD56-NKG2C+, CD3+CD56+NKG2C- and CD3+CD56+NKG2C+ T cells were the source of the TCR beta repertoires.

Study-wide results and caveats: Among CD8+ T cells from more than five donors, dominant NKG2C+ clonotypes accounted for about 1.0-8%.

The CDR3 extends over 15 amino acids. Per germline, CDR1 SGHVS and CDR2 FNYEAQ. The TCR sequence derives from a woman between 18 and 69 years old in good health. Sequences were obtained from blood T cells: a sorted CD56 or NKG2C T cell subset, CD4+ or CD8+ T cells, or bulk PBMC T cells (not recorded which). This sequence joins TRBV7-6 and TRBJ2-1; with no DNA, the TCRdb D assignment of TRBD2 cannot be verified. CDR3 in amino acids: CASSPGLAGLNEQFF.